The 29 T cell receptor beta chains below were found in one sample sequenced in a study of shared clonotypes between healthy human individuals. Clones were read by immunoSEQ multiplex PCR, and TCRdb kept only the in-frame ones, dropping some. The repertoire holds millions of clones, with less than 95% as singletons. The naive CD8 population came from CD45RO-negative cells selected for CCR7, without terminally differentiated effector memory CD45RA+ cells. The sequenced sample was naive CD8+ T cells sorted from blood. The receptors originated from a man between 18 and 35 years old in good health.

The chain is built from TRBV6-1 and TRBJ1-5; weak D call: TRBD1 (5 bases). The CDR3 totals 15 residues. Trimming took 0 bases from V and 9 from J, leaving 15 bases between them. Germline V lookup: CDR1 MNHNS, CDR2 SASEGT. CDR3 in DNA: TGTGCCAGCAGTGAAGCCCGGGACGTGCATAGGCCCCAGCATTTT. As protein: CASSEARDVHRPQHF.

The CDR3 loop reads CASSLGETYEQYF. For the CDR3, the DNA is TGTGCCAGCAGCTTAGGAGAGACCTACGAGCAGTACTTC. This sequence joins TRBV7-3 and TRBJ2-7; no reliable D call. Germline V gene data show CDR1 as SGHTA and CDR2 as FQGTGA. With 2 bases removed from V and 2 bases from J, the gap between germline ends came to 7 bases. This CDR3 contains 13 residues.

The chain recombines TRBV4-3 with TRBJ1-1; tentative D call: TRBD1 (6 bases). Trimming shortened V by 0 bases and J by 1 base, and 9 bases separated the two germline ends. CDR3 length: 15 residues. Per the germline V gene, CDR1 is LGHNA and CDR2 is YSLEER. The CDR3 DNA reads as TGCGCCAGCAGCCAAGATAGGGACACGAACACTGAAGCTTTCTTT. Amino acids: CASSQDRDTNTEAFF.

This clone was seen once. Other DNA sequences in the sample encode the same CDR3. The V gene is TRBV14, the J gene TRBJ2-7; no reliable D call. Trimming pared 1 base from V and 4 bases from J, leaving 5 bases between. The CDR3 contains 12 residues. Per the germline V gene, CDR1 is SGHDN and CDR2 is FVKESK. The CDR3 DNA sequence: TGTGCCAGCAGCCAAGTGGATTACGAGCAGTACTTC. It specifies CASSQVDYEQYF. The whole variable domain, remainder taken from reference TRBV14 and TRBJ2-7, is EAGVTQFPSHSVIEKGQTVTLRCDPISGHDNLYWYRRVMGKEIKFLLHFVKESKQDESGMPNNRFLAERTGGTYSTLKVQPAELEDSGVYFCASSQVDYEQYFGPGTRLTVT.

J is TRBJ2-2 and V is TRBV7-9, with D hard to call. CDR3 length: 15 residues. Between the trimmed V and J ends, which lost 2 bases and 3 bases, there was a span of 10 bases. CDR1 and CDR2 (germline): SEHNR, FQNEAQ (reference sequence). The CDR3 reads CASSLKTADTGELFF. CDR3 in DNA: TGTGCCAGCAGCTTAAAAACGGCGGACACCGGGGAGCTGTTTTTT.

This sequence joins TRBV4-1 and TRBJ2-7, with TRBD2 matching over 13 bases. CDR1 and CDR2 (germline): MGHRA, YSYEKL. The CDR3 runs 16 residues. Unmatched junction bases numbered 4, after V lost 1 base and J lost 4 bases. For the CDR3, the DNA is TGCGCCAGCAGCCAAGGGACTAGCGGGAGTATTTACGAGCAGTACTTC. Protein sequence: CASSQGTSGSIYEQYF.

This clone has only one observation. The chain has TRBV2 and TRBJ2-2; TRBD1 matches at 9 bases. The CDR3 sequence is 16 residues long. With 3 bases clipped from V and 0 bases from J, the junction kept 2 bases outside the gene matches. Germline V gene data show CDR1 as SNHLY and CDR2 as FYNNEI. The CDR3 DNA reads TGTGCCAGCAGTGAGACAGGGGGAGCGAACACCGGGGAGCTGTTTTTT. Translation gives CASSETGGANTGELFF. The full variable domain, rest sourced from reference TRBV2 and TRBJ2-2, is EPEVTQTPSHQVTQMGQEVILRCVPISNHLYFYWYRQILGQKVEFLVSFYNNEISEKSEIFDDQFSVERPDGSNFTLKIRSTKLEDSAMYFCASSETGGANTGELFFGEGSRLTVL.

The V gene is TRBV27, the J gene TRBJ1-2; 9 nucleotides align to TRBD1. The CDR3 spans 14 residues. The germline gives CDR1 MNHEY, CDR2 SMNVEV (reference sequence). Trimming removed 4 bases from V and 1 base from J; junction bases left unmatched: 1. DNA for the CDR3: TGTGCCAGCAGTTCGACAGGGGGTAACTATGGCTACACCTTC. This sequence encodes CASSSTGGNYGYTF.

The chain links TRBV7-8 to TRBJ2-5, with TRBD2 identical over 12 bases. The CDR3 has 18 amino acids. J gave up 4 bases and V 7 bases, and 16 bases lay outside the gene matches. Germline V CDR1 and CDR2: SGHVS, FQNEAQ. DNA for the CDR3: TGTGCCAGCACCCCAGAGTCACTAGCGGGGGGCCCGGGAGAGACCCAGTACTTC. Translation gives CASTPESLAGGPGETQYF.

V and J are TRBV25-1 and TRBJ2-1, with D unclear. The V end lost 4 bases, the J end lost 0 bases, and 10 bases lay between the germline ends. The germline CDR1 and CDR2 sequences are MGHDK and SYGVNS. The CDR3 length is 15 residues. CDR3 protein: CASSGIQNSYNEQFF. As DNA, the CDR3 is TGTGCCAGCAGTGGTATCCAAAACTCCTACAATGAGCAGTTCTTC.

This chain links TRBV27 with TRBJ2-1; TRBD2 is a possible D gene (5 bases). The germline V gene has CDR1 MNHEY and CDR2 SMNVEV (reference sequence). V lost 5 bases and J lost 0, with 14 bases in between. CDR3 length: 16 amino acids. Written as DNA, the CDR3 is TGTGCCAGCAGTCCCCAGGACTTTAGCTCCTACAATGAGCAGTTCTTC. Its protein product is CASSPQDFSSYNEQFF.

Comments on this clone: The identical CDR3 is also encoded by other nucleotide sequences in the sample. This chain joins TRBV5-6 and TRBJ2-3; weak D call: TRBD2 (5 bases). Between the trimmed V and J ends, which lost 3 bases and 1 base, there was a span of 6 bases. CDR3 length equals 13 residues. Germline lookup yields CDR1 SGHDT and CDR2 YYEEEE. CDR3 sequence (DNA): TGTGCCAGCAGCTGGGGAGGCACAGATACGCAGTATTTT. Amino acids: CASSWGGTDTQYF. Based on the CDR3 plus reference TRBV5-6 and TRBJ2-3, the full variable domain is DAGVTQSPTHLIKTRGQQVTLRCSPKSGHDTVSWYQQALGQGPQFIFQYYEEEERQRGNFPDRFSGHQFPNYSSELNVNALLLGDSALYLCASSWGGTDTQYFGPGTRLTVL.

This clone was found once. V gene TRBV7-6 combines with J gene TRBJ1-1; D is unclear. Trimming took 2 bases from V and 6 from J, leaving 10 bases between them. The CDR3 is made up of 13 amino acids. Germline V gives CDR1 SGHVS, CDR2 FNYEAQ. Here the CDR3 reads CASSLLAGAEAFF. CDR3 sequence (DNA): TGTGCCAGCAGCTTACTCGCGGGCGCTGAAGCTTTCTTT.

The V call is TRBV5-1, the J call TRBJ2-5; D call uncertain. CDR1 and CDR2 from the germline V gene are SGHRS and YFSETQ. This CDR3 contains 14 residues. V shed 1 base and J shed 5 bases, with 12 bases lying between them. The CDR3 loop reads CASSLLLFEETQYF. CDR3 nucleotides: TGCGCCAGCAGCTTGCTCCTGTTTGAGGAGACCCAGTACTTC.

The rearrangement uses TRBV7-9 and TRBJ2-3; 7 positions match TRBD1. Germline V CDR1 and CDR2: SEHNR, FQNEAQ (reference sequence). The CDR3 extends over 15 amino acids. V was pared by 5 bases and J by 0 bases, with 5 bases of the junction left unmatched. The CDR3 loop reads CASSTGTVSTDTQYF. For the CDR3, the DNA is TGTGCCAGCAGCACAGGGACAGTTAGCACAGATACGCAGTATTTT.

The chain has TRBV14 and TRBJ2-1, with 10 bases fitting TRBD2. This CDR3 has 16 amino acids. Germline CDR1 reads SGHDN; CDR2 reads FVKESK. Trimming at V came to 6 bases and at J to 0 bases, leaving 5 bases not matched to a gene. The DNA for the CDR3 is TGTGCCAGCAGTCTTCTAGCGGGAGTCTCCTACAATGAGCAGTTCTTC. Its translation: CASSLLAGVSYNEQFF.

The chain uses TRBV2 and TRBJ2-1; TRBD2 is a possible D gene (5 bases). CDR1 is SNHLY and CDR2 is FYNNEI in the germline V gene. This CDR3 spans 13 amino acids. Trimming removed 7 bases at V and 2 bases at J, with 9 bases between. CDR3 loop: CASMGSTYNEQFF. The CDR3 nucleotides read TGTGCCAGCATGGGGAGCACCTACAATGAGCAGTTCTTC.

The CDR3 DNA sequence: TGCGCCAGCAGCCCGAATAGTGGCAATCAGCCCCAGCATTTT. Amino acid sequence: CASSPNSGNQPQHF. The chain uses TRBV4-1 and TRBJ1-5; D remains ambiguous. Germline V gene data show CDR1 as MGHRA and CDR2 as YSYEKL. V lost 4 bases and J 2 bases, leaving 9 bases between the germline ends. The CDR3 covers 14 residues.

Comments on this clone: At the DNA level, this CDR3 is encoded by other sequences in the same sample as well. This chain links TRBV11-2 with TRBJ1-5, with TRBD1 matching over 7 bases. This CDR3 is built from 15 residues. With 6 bases clipped from V and 0 bases from J, the junction kept 5 bases outside the gene matches. Germline lookup yields CDR1 SGHAT and CDR2 FQNNGV. The CDR3: CASSATGDSNQPQHF. In DNA form, the CDR3 reads TGTGCCAGCAGTGCCACAGGGGATAGCAATCAGCCCCAGCATTTT.

The gene calls are TRBV7-8 and TRBJ2-1; 7 nucleotides agree with TRBD2. V was pared by 0 bases and J by 7 bases, with 6 bases of the junction left unmatched. Germline CDR1 is SGHVS and CDR2 is FQNEAQ. The CDR3 is 15 amino acids. The CDR3 spells CASSLAGGSGNEQFF. CDR3 bases: TGTGCCAGCAGCTTAGCGGGGGGGAGTGGGAATGAGCAGTTCTTC.

This clone is a singleton in its sample. This chain joins TRBV13 and TRBJ2-3; 9 bases fit TRBD1. This CDR3 has 17 residues. V lost 5 bases, J lost 3 bases, and 12 bases stayed unmatched. Germline V gives CDR1 PRHDT, CDR2 FYEKMQ (reference sequence). The CDR3 loop reads CASSLSLQGAETDTQYF. The CDR3 bases are TGTGCCAGCAGCCTCAGCCTACAGGGGGCAGAGACAGATACGCAGTATTTT.

The chain has TRBV10-2 and TRBJ1-1; D perhaps matches TRBD1 (5 bases). This CDR3 has 16 residues. Germline lookup yields CDR1 WSHSY and CDR2 SAAADI. V was shortened by 4 bases and J by 2 bases, with 17 bases between the two germline ends. The CDR3 sequence: CASSARTTEPNTEAFF. The CDR3 DNA is TGCGCCAGCAGTGCCCGGACAACCGAACCCAACACTGAAGCTTTCTTT.

The chain couples TRBV18 to TRBJ2-2; the D is unclear. CDR1 is KGHSH, CDR2 LQKENI, per germline. Trimming pared 2 bases from V and 3 bases from J, leaving 7 bases between. The CDR3 sequence is 14 residues long. CDR3 bases: TGTGCCAGCTCACCAGAGCTTGACACCGGGGAGCTGTTTTTT. Encoded protein: CASSPELDTGELFF.

V usage is TRBV5-1 and J usage is TRBJ2-3; D is perhaps TRBD1 or TRBD2 (5 bases each). CDR3 length equals 15 residues. The germline V and J ends were trimmed by 4 bases and 3 bases, with 15 bases remaining between them. CDR1 and CDR2 from the germline V gene are SGHRS and YFSETQ. CDR3 amino acids: CASSVSGLATDTQYF. The DNA of the CDR3 is TGCGCCAGCAGCGTGTCGGGGCTAGCAACAGATACGCAGTATTTT.

The rearrangement joins TRBV5-1 to TRBJ2-3; D is uncertain. With 0 bases removed from V and 1 base from J, the gap between germline ends came to 9 bases. Germline V lookup: CDR1 SGHRS, CDR2 YFSETQ. The CDR3 has 15 residues. The CDR3 nucleotides are TGCGCCAGCAGCTTGGTATGGGAAGGCACAGATACGCAGTATTTT. Encoded protein: CASSLVWEGTDTQYF.

The chain links TRBV7-2 to TRBJ2-7; D possibly corresponds to TRBD2 (5 bases). From germline, CDR1 is SGHTA and CDR2 FQGNSA. This CDR3 contains 14 residues. Trimming removed 5 bases from V and 6 bases from J, with 17 bases in between. The chain's CDR3 is CASSPPGSTVEQYF. CDR3 sequence (DNA): TGTGCCAGCAGCCCCCCGGGATCCACGGTCGAGCAGTACTTC.

V and J are TRBV15 and TRBJ2-7; the match to TRBD1 covers 7 bases. With V trimmed by 5 bases and J by 3 bases, 7 bases remained unmatched. Germline CDR1 LNHNV, CDR2 YYDKDF (reference sequence). CDR3 length: 14 amino acids. CDR3 sequence reads: CATSPDWTGYEQYF. CDR3 nucleotide sequence: TGTGCCACCAGCCCAGACTGGACAGGCTACGAGCAGTACTTC. The variable domain in full, completed from reference TRBV15 and TRBJ2-7, reads DAMVIQNPRYQVTQFGKPVTLSCSQTLNHNVMYWYQQKSSQAPKLLFHYYDKDFNNEADTPDNFQSRRPNTSFCFLDIRSPGLGDTAMYLCATSPDWTGYEQYFGPGTRLTVT.

The chain uses TRBV5-4 and TRBJ2-5; the D is unclear. The V gene's germline CDR1 is SGHNT and CDR2 YYREEE (reference sequence). The CDR3 spans 14 residues. V was trimmed by 5 bases and J by 2 bases, leaving 13 bases between them. The CDR3 coding sequence is TGTGCCAGCAGGCCAAAGGAGATACAAGAGACCCAGTACTTC. Translation gives CASRPKEIQETQYF.

The chain has TRBV5-6 and TRBJ2-5, with TRBD2 matching over 8 bases. Trimming removed 4 bases from V and 3 bases from J; junction bases left unmatched: 11. The germline gives CDR1 SGHDT, CDR2 YYEEEE. This CDR3 has 16 residues. CDR3 nucleotides: TGTGCCAGCAGCCCTTTCGGGGGGGCATTTGAAGAGACCCAGTACTTC. Protein: CASSPFGGAFEETQYF.